This TCR beta chain was profiled in a study of cytomegalovirus exposure and HLA in healthy donors. For the study at large: Samples from HLA-typed donors yielded 85 million to 95 million unique TCRs in an early data release.

A remark on this clone: What it recognizes is unknown.

PCR amplification relied on 60 Vbeta primers (plus 13 Jbeta primers). TCRdb's copy holds only in-frame clones and misses some; the assay was immunoSEQ multiplex PCR. The data show about 170,000 clones, around 80% seen once. CDR3 size: 12 residues. Germline CDR1 is LNHDA and CDR2 is SQIVND (reference sequence). Trimming pared 5 bases from V and 4 bases from J, leaving 5 bases between. Study-wide results and limits: In vitro data verified a few CMV-associated chains as specific for CMV antigens. A previous analysis found most TCR beta V segments productive roughly 87% or roughly 30% of the time.

The chain joins TRBV19 to TRBJ2-2; no clear D gene. The TCR originated in a man between 25 and 39 years old in good health and CMV-seropositive. Sequencing was performed on PBMCs. The CDR3 loop reads CASSHSTGELFF. The DNA of the CDR3 is TGTGCCAGTAGTCATTCCACCGGGGAGCTGTTTTTT. The complete variable domain, with remaining parts taken from reference TRBV19 and TRBJ2-2, reads DGGITQSPKYLFRKEGQNVTLSCEQNLNHDAMYWYRQDPGQGLRLIYYSQIVNDFQKGDIAEGYSVSREKKESFPLTVTSAQKNPTAFYLCASSHSTGELFFGEGSRLTVL.